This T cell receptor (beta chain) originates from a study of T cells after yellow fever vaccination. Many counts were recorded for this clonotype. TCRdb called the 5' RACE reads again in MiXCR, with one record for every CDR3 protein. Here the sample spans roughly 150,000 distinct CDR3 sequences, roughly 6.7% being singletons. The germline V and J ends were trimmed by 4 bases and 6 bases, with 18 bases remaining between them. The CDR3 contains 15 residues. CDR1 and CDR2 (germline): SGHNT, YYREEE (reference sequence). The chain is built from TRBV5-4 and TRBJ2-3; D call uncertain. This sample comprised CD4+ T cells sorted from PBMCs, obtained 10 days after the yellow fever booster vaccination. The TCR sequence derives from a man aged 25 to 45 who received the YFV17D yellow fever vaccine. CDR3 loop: CASSVSETSLDTQYF. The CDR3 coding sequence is TGTGCCAGCAGCGTATCCGAGACGTCGTTGGATACGCAGTATTTT.